This TCR beta chain was observed in a study of blood T cell repertoires in COVID-19. This CDR3 is 18 amino acids long. With 7 bases clipped from V and 5 bases from J, the junction kept 20 bases outside the gene matches. The germline CDR1 and CDR2 sequences are MRHNA and SNTAGT. The method was immunoSEQ multiplex PCR; TCRdb's version includes in-frame clones alone and lacks a portion of them. The table shows about 79,000 clones, with around 88% occurring only once. The sequencing input was peripheral blood. This TCR was recovered from a man between 65 and 80 years old with active or convalescent COVID-19. The chain has TRBV6-4 and TRBJ2-5, with 9 bases identical to TRBD1. The CDR3 protein is CASNLRQGEDGRNETQYF. CDR3 DNA: TGTGCCAGCAACCTCCGACAGGGGGAAGATGGGCGGAACGAGACCCAGTACTTC.